One sample yielded the 29 T cell receptor beta chains listed below, sequenced in a study of control samples from healthy donors and cancer patients. The protocol was immunoSEQ multiplex PCR, while the TCRdb copy is restricted to in-frame clones and leaves out a portion. The sample yields more than 150,000 clones, over 85% seen once. The sample comprised blood. Receptor source: a man younger than 35 in good health.

The V call is TRBV10-1, the J call TRBJ1-4; TRBD1 is a possible D gene (5 bases). CDR3 length equals 14 residues. Germline CDR1 WNHNN, CDR2 SYGVQD (reference sequence). Trimming removed 10 bases at V and 8 bases at J, with 20 bases between. The CDR3 loop reads CATHNGAGWEKLFF. The DNA for the CDR3 is TGCGCCACGCATAATGGCGCAGGGTGGGAAAAACTGTTTTTT.

The genes are TRBV21-1 and TRBJ2-3; whether TRBD2, the table's D call, matches the DNA was not checked. TRBV21-1 is a pseudogene segment. This CDR3 has 17 amino acids. The CDR3 is CASSTGLAGACTDTQYF. DNA of the CDR3: TGTGCCAGCAGCACAGGACTAGCGGGGGCCTGCACAGATACGCAGTATTTT.

The V call is TRBV18, the J call TRBJ1-2; 8 positions agree with TRBD1. V shed 3 bases, J shed 10 bases, and the junction held 7 bases outside the gene matches. Looked up from germline, CDR1 is KGHSH and CDR2 is LQKENI. This CDR3 contains 13 residues. This chain's CDR3 is CASSPDRVSDYTF. CDR3 DNA sequence: TGTGCCAGCTCACCGGACAGGGTCTCGGACTACACCTTC. Filled out from reference TRBV18 and TRBJ1-2, the complete variable domain reads NAGVMQNPRHLVRRRGQEARLRCSPMKGHSHVYWYRQLPEEGLKFMVYLQKENIIDESGMPKERFSAEFPKEGPSILRIQQVVRGDSAAYFCASSPDRVSDYTFGSGTRLTVV.

V gene TRBV19 combines with J gene TRBJ1-6, with 10 bases identical to TRBD1. Germline trimming cut 4 bases from V and 5 bases from J; bases unmatched to any gene: 14. The CDR3 covers 19 residues. Looked up from germline, CDR1 is LNHDA and CDR2 is SQIVND (reference sequence). CDR3 sequence: CASSTGTGVTVRNNSPLHF. The CDR3 region has the DNA TGTGCCAGTAGTACGGGGACAGGGGTTACCGTAAGGAATAATTCACCCCTCCACTTT.

The chain joins TRBV2 to TRBJ2-1; 8 bases fit TRBD2. CDR3 length: 15 residues. Losses at the gene ends were 4 bases for V and 5 bases for J; bases not matched to a gene: 7. Germline assignment: CDR1 SNHLY and CDR2 FYNNEI. The DNA of the CDR3 is TGTGCCAGCAGTGCTCAAGCGGGGGCCGACAATGAGCAGTTCTTC. Translated, it gives CASSAQAGADNEQFF. The variable domain in full, completed from reference TRBV2 and TRBJ2-1, reads EPEVTQTPSHQVTQMGQEVILRCVPISNHLYFYWYRQILGQKVEFLVSFYNNEISEKSEIFDDQFSVERPDGSNFTLKIRSTKLEDSAMYFCASSAQAGADNEQFFGPGTRLTVL.

The chain employs TRBV7-2 and TRBJ1-1; 8 bases map to TRBD1. Trimming took 5 bases from V and 0 from J; bases not matched to a gene: 5. Germline-derived CDR1 and CDR2 are SGHTA and FQGNSA. The CDR3 is 15 amino acids. The CDR3 loop is CASSPTGELNTEAFF. The CDR3 coding sequence is TGTGCCAGCAGCCCGACAGGGGAACTGAACACTGAAGCTTTCTTT.

J is TRBJ2-1 and V is TRBV5-1; 11 bases align to TRBD2. Trimming cost V 2 bases and J 8 bases; bases outside gene matches: 9. Germline V gives CDR1 SGHRS, CDR2 YFSETQ. The CDR3 consists of 16 residues. The CDR3 region is CASSFLAGGEMYEQFF. The CDR3 DNA reads as TGCGCCAGCAGCTTCCTAGCGGGGGGCGAAATGTATGAGCAGTTCTTC. The full variable domain, rest sourced from reference TRBV5-1 and TRBJ2-1, is KAGVTQTPRYLIKTRGQQVTLSCSPISGHRSVSWYQQTPGQGLQFLFEYFSETQRNKGNFPGRFSGRQFSNSRSEMNVSTLELGDSALYLCASSFLAGGEMYEQFFGPGTRLTVL.

This clone appeared a single time. The rearrangement joins TRBV15 to TRBJ2-5; 9 nucleotides line up with TRBD2. The CDR3 has 16 amino acids. In germline, CDR1 is LNHNV, CDR2 YYDKDF (reference sequence). J lost 2 bases, V lost 1 base, and 5 bases had no gene match. CDR3 bases: TGTGCCACCAGCAGAGCGCGACTAGCGGAGCAAGAGACCCAGTACTTC. Translation: CATSRARLAEQETQYF.

The chain uses TRBV5-4 and TRBJ2-5; TRBD2 aligns across 10 bases. Germline V lookup: CDR1 SGHNT, CDR2 YYREEE (reference sequence). V trimming: 3 bases; J trimming: 2 bases; junction bases outside the gene matches: 4. The CDR3 sequence is 15 residues long. CDR3: CASSYSGGGQETQYF. The CDR3 coding sequence is TGTGCCAGCAGCTACAGCGGGGGGGGGCAAGAGACCCAGTACTTC.

This chain uses TRBV18 with TRBJ1-6; D unclear. The germline V gene encodes CDR1 KGHSH and CDR2 LQKENI. V was cut by 3 bases and J by 6 bases, with 12 bases left in between. The CDR3 has 15 residues. CDR3 in DNA: TGTGCCAGCTCACCTGTTGCGGGGAGTAATTCACCCCTCCACTTT. Translated: CASSPVAGSNSPLHF.

The chain links TRBV30 to TRBJ1-2; 9 bases match TRBD1. V was pared by 1 base and J by 3 bases, with 6 bases of the junction left unmatched. The CDR3 has 15 amino acids. Germline values: CDR1 GTSNPN, CDR2 SVGIG (reference sequence). The CDR3 sequence is CAWSAGQGRDYGYTF. As DNA, the CDR3 is TGTGCCTGGAGTGCGGGACAGGGTCGTGACTATGGCTACACCTTC.

The rearrangement uses TRBV30 and TRBJ2-7; D is unclear. CDR3 size: 14 residues. CDR1 and CDR2 from the germline V gene are GTSNPN and SVGIG (reference sequence). CDR3 protein: CAGSKGGHSYEQYF. The CDR3 region has the DNA TGTGCAGGAAGTAAAGGCGGTCACTCCTACGAGCAGTACTTC.

This clone was picked up one time. The chain joins TRBV7-2 to TRBJ1-5; maybe TRBD1 (5 bases). Trimming shortened V by 2 bases and J by 4 bases, and 6 bases separated the two germline ends. Germline V lookup: CDR1 SGHTA, CDR2 FQGNSA. The CDR3 is made up of 13 amino acids. CDR3 bases: TGTGCCAGCAGCTTACGACAGAATCAGCCCCAGCATTTT. As protein: CASSLRQNQPQHF.

The chain joins TRBV2 to TRBJ2-3; either TRBD1 or TRBD2 may supply D (5 bases each). Germline V gene data show CDR1 as SNHLY and CDR2 as FYNNEI. Trimming took off 7 bases at V and 0 bases at J, with 11 bases between the two ends. This CDR3 contains 14 residues. CDR3 in DNA: TGTGCCAGCAAGACGGGGCCTAGCACAGATACGCAGTATTTT. It is translated as CASKTGPSTDTQYF.

The V and J genes are TRBV18 and TRBJ2-7; no definite D call. The CDR3 totals 14 residues. V was shortened by 0 bases and J by 2 bases, with 8 bases between the two germline ends. Germline lookup yields CDR1 KGHSH and CDR2 LQKENI. As DNA, the CDR3 is TGTGCCAGCTCACCACCTGCCAGAGCCTACGAGCAGTACTTC. Its translation is CASSPPARAYEQYF.

This chain connects TRBV7-3 to TRBJ2-1, with D perhaps matching TRBD1 (7 bases). The CDR3 loop spans 13 amino acids. Germline values: CDR1 SGHTA, CDR2 FQGTGA. V gave up 5 bases and J gave up 5 bases, with 10 bases separating them. The CDR3 DNA reads TGTGCCAGCAGCCGGGGGACAGACAATGAGCAGTTCTTC. Translation gives CASSRGTDNEQFF.

The rearrangement uses TRBV18 and TRBJ2-1, with TRBD2 identical over 7 bases. Per germline, CDR1 KGHSH and CDR2 LQKENI. V lost 1 base and J lost 8; bases outside the gene matches: 8. The CDR3 has 15 amino acids. The CDR3 sequence is CASSPQRETGDEQFF. In DNA, the CDR3 is TGTGCCAGCTCACCACAGCGGGAAACCGGGGATGAGCAGTTCTTC.

This clone came up once. The rearrangement joins TRBV3-1 (or the pseudogene TRBV3-2) to TRBJ2-1; maybe TRBD1 (5 bases). V lost 0 bases to trimming and J lost 4 bases, with 16 bases between them. Germline lookup yields CDR1 LGHDT and CDR2 YNNKEL (reference sequence). The length of the CDR3 is 17 residues. The DNA for the CDR3 is TGTGCCAGCAGCCAAGATGGGGCAGCGAGATCTTACAATGAGCAGTTCTTC. Translation: CASSQDGAARSYNEQFF.

The chain couples TRBV5-1 to TRBJ2-2, with 9 bases identical to TRBD1. This CDR3 has 17 amino acids. CDR1 and CDR2 from the germline V gene are SGHRS and YFSETQ. After removal of 2 bases from V and 4 bases from J, the junction contained 9 bases not matched to a gene. CDR3 loop: CASSLQPPTGGTGELFF. The CDR3, as DNA: TGCGCCAGCAGCTTACAGCCTCCGACAGGGGGCACCGGGGAGCTGTTTTTT.

This clone was seen a few times. This chain links TRBV4-1 with TRBJ2-7; maybe TRBD2 (5 bases). V lost 1 base, J lost 2 bases, and 15 bases lay in between. Germline V gene data show CDR1 as MGHRA and CDR2 as YSYEKL. The CDR3 is made up of 16 amino acids. CDR3: CASSQVAAGGTYEQYF. The CDR3 region has the DNA TGCGCCAGCAGCCAAGTGGCGGCGGGTGGAACCTACGAGCAGTACTTC.

The rearrangement uses TRBV5-5 and TRBJ2-7; possible D gene TRBD1, 6 bases. Germline CDR1 and CDR2: SGHKS and YYEKEE (reference sequence). Trimming took 1 base from V and 1 from J, leaving 12 bases between them. The length of the CDR3 is 15 residues. This chain's CDR3 is CASSLRYDRSYEQYF. The CDR3 DNA reads TGTGCCAGCAGCTTGCGGTATGACAGGTCCTACGAGCAGTACTTC.

The genes are TRBV7-6 and TRBJ1-5, with 8 bases matching TRBD1. This CDR3 region has 18 residues. V trimming: 7 bases; J trimming: 0 bases; junction bases outside the gene matches: 14. Germline CDR1 reads SGHVS; CDR2 reads FNYEAQ. This chain's CDR3 is CASIIDRGITYSNQPQHF. The CDR3 DNA is TGTGCCAGCATAATAGACAGGGGCATTACTTATAGCAATCAGCCCCAGCATTTT.

The V gene is TRBV19, the J gene TRBJ2-7, with a possible D match to TRBD1 (6 bases). In germline, CDR1 is LNHDA, CDR2 SQIVND (reference sequence). The CDR3 runs 14 residues. V was trimmed by 6 bases and J by 2 bases, leaving 14 bases between them. The CDR3 DNA follows: TGTGCCAGTAGCCTTTCAGGGGACACCTACGAGCAGTACTTC. As protein: CASSLSGDTYEQYF.

The chain employs TRBV6-5 and TRBJ1-5; D gene unclear. V was clipped by 3 bases and J by 1 base, with 7 bases between them. This CDR3 comprises 14 residues. The V gene's germline CDR1 is MNHEY and CDR2 SVGAGI. The CDR3 DNA follows: TGTGCCAGCAGTTATGGGCAAAGCAATCAGCCCCAGCATTTT. Translating gives CASSYGQSNQPQHF.

The chain is built from TRBV15 and TRBJ2-5; D is possibly TRBD2 (7 bases). V was pared by 0 bases and J by 4 bases, with 15 bases between. Germline CDR1 LNHNV, CDR2 YYDKDF (reference sequence). This CDR3 region has 16 residues. The CDR3, as DNA: TGTGCCACCAGCAGAGATCTAGGGGGGGCGAGAGAGACCCAGTACTTC. Translated, it gives CATSRDLGGARETQYF.

This chain connects TRBV3-1 (or the pseudogene TRBV3-2) to TRBJ1-6; D is uncertain. CDR3 size: 13 residues. Germline CDR1 LGHDT, CDR2 YNNKEL (reference sequence). Trimming removed 2 bases at V and 7 bases at J, with 6 bases between. This chain's CDR3 is CASSQSQNSPLHF. CDR3 nucleotide sequence: TGTGCCAGCAGCCAATCTCAGAATTCACCCCTCCACTTT.

The chain recombines TRBV19 with TRBJ1-4, with D maybe TRBD1 (5 bases). CDR3 length: 16 amino acids. Trimming removed 6 bases from V and 3 bases from J, with 17 bases in between. Germline V gene data show CDR1 as LNHDA and CDR2 as SQIVND (reference sequence). CDR3 sequence (DNA): TGTGCCAGTAGCCAAGGGAGACAGAACTCTAATGAAAAACTGTTTTTT. Protein: CASSQGRQNSNEKLFF. The whole variable domain, filled in from reference TRBV19 and TRBJ1-4, reads DGGITQSPKYLFRKEGQNVTLSCEQNLNHDAMYWYRQDPGQGLRLIYYSQIVNDFQKGDIAEGYSVSREKKESFPLTVTSAQKNPTAFYLCASSQGRQNSNEKLFFGSGTQLSVL.

The chain is built from TRBV3-1 (or the pseudogene TRBV3-2) and TRBJ2-2; D is ambiguous. The CDR3 is made up of 12 amino acids. The V gene's germline CDR1 is LGHDT and CDR2 YNNKEL (reference sequence). The V end was cut by 4 bases, the J end by 6 bases, with 6 bases between. DNA of the CDR3: TGTGCCAGCAGCCTCGGTGCCGGGGAGCTGTTTTTT. This translates into CASSLGAGELFF.

The V and J genes are TRBV30 and TRBJ2-7; 7 bases map to TRBD2. The CDR3 is made up of 15 amino acids. CDR1 and CDR2 (germline): GTSNPN, SVGIG (reference sequence). Trimming removed 3 bases from V and 0 bases from J; junction bases left unmatched: 8. The CDR3 DNA reads TGTGCCTGGAGCACGACCCGGGGGGTCTCCTACGAGCAGTACTTC. It is translated as CAWSTTRGVSYEQYF.